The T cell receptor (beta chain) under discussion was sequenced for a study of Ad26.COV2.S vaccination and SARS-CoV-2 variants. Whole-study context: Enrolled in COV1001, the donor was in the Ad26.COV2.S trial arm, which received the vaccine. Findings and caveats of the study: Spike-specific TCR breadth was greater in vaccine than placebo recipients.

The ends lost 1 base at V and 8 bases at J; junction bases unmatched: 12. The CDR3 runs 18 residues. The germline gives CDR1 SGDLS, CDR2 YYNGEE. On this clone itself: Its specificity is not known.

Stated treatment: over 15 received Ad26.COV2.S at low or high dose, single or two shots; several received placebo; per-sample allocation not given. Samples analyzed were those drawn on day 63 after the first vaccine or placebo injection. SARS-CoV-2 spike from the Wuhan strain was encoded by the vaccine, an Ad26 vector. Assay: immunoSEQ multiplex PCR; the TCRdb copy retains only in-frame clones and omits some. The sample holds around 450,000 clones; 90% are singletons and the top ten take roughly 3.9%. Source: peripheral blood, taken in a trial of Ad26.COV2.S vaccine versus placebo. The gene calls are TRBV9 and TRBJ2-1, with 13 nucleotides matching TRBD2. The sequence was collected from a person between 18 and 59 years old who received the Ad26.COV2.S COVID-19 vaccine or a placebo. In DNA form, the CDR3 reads TGTGCCAGCAGCGTACAACTAGCGGGAGGGCCCATGTCCCATGAGCAGTTCTTC. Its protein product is CASSVQLAGGPMSHEQFF.